This TCR beta chain appears in the sequencing data of a study of OX40 agonist ivuxolimab in advanced cancers. This clone was counted once. Here immunoSEQ multiplex PCR was the method, and the copy in TCRdb shows in-frame clones only, minus some. The data contain about 49,000 clones, around 84% of them singletons. A history of autoimmune disease or systemic immunosuppression excluded patients. The source material was CD4+ or CD8+ T cells sorted from blood, sampled in a trial of the OX40 agonist ivuxolimab. The origin of this receptor is an adult with an advanced solid tumor such as melanoma, head and neck, liver or kidney cancer.

CDR3 region: CASSVQGLGKNIQYF. CDR3 DNA sequence: TGTGCCAGCAGCGTACAGGGGCTCGGCAAAAACATTCAGTACTTC. This chain connects TRBV9 to TRBJ2-4; weak D call: TRBD1 (6 bases). From germline, CDR1 is SGDLS and CDR2 YYNGEE. The CDR3 sequence is 15 residues long. The germline V and J ends were trimmed by 1 base and 3 bases, with 11 bases remaining between them.